The 19 T cell receptor beta chains presented below share a single source sample, sequenced in a study of blood T cells in healthy people across ages. Together with a sample-barcoded 5' primer, a J-beta primer mix was included in a second PCR lasting roughly 6 to 12 cycles. TCRdb re-called the 5' RACE reads with MiXCR, one entry per CDR3 protein. The sample has over 1.5 million distinct CDR3 sequences, roughly 49% seen once. Specimen: blood. The receptors were gathered from a woman between 40 and 55 years old in good health.

The rearrangement uses TRBV28 and TRBJ2-7; D may correspond to TRBD1 or TRBD2 (5 bases each). Germline CDR1 reads MDHEN; CDR2 reads SYDVKM. The CDR3 consists of 14 residues. V was cut by 7 bases and J by 5 bases, with 18 bases left in between. DNA for the CDR3: TGTGCCAGCACCCCTCAGGGACCCGCTCACGAGCAGTACTTC. Translating it yields CASTPQGPAHEQYF.

The rearrangement uses TRBV27 and TRBJ1-6; possibly TRBD1 for D (6 bases). V was trimmed by 0 bases and J by 8 bases, leaving 14 bases between them. Germline loops: CDR1 MNHEY, CDR2 SMNVEV (reference sequence). This CDR3 spans 16 amino acids. The CDR3 reads CASSLSFQGGYSPLHF. CDR3 nucleotides: TGTGCCAGCAGTTTATCCTTTCAAGGGGGATATTCACCCCTCCACTTT.

This clonotype was seen only once. This chain connects TRBV11-2 to TRBJ2-1; 8 bases match TRBD1. J gave up 13 bases and V 4 bases, and 15 bases lay outside the gene matches. This CDR3 contains 15 residues. Germline-derived CDR1 and CDR2 are SGHAT and FQNNGV. CDR3 loop: CASSSMTGAQETQFF. DNA of the CDR3: TGTGCCAGCAGCTCGATGACAGGGGCACAAGAGACCCAGTTCTTC.

This rearrangement joins TRBV10-2 to TRBJ2-5; the D is unclear. Trimming pared 2 bases from V and 2 bases from J, leaving 9 bases between. CDR1 is WSHSY and CDR2 is SAAADI in the germline V gene. The CDR3 totals 14 residues. The CDR3 loop reads CASSERTEQETQYF. As DNA, the CDR3 is TGCGCCAGCAGTGAGCGAACGGAACAAGAGACCCAGTACTTC.

The CDR3 here is CASTLQGAGTYEQYF. Here the CDR3 DNA reads TGTGCCAGCACCCTCCAAGGGGCAGGTACCTACGAGCAGTACTTC. This rearrangement joins TRBV28 to TRBJ2-4; possibly TRBD1 for D (5 bases). Judging by the DNA end, TRBJ2-7 fits better; the J call may be wrong. The CDR3 consists of 15 residues. Germline CDR1 reads MDHEN; CDR2 reads SYDVKM.

The chain links TRBV20-1 to TRBJ1-2; 9 nucleotides agree with TRBD1. The CDR3 extends over 13 amino acids. From germline, CDR1 is DFQATT and CDR2 SNEGSKA (reference sequence). Trimming at V came to 2 bases and at J to 5 bases, leaving 3 bases not matched to a gene. CDR3 protein: CSARRQGDYGYTF. For the CDR3, the DNA is TGCAGTGCTAGACGACAGGGGGATTATGGCTACACCTTC.

V is TRBV7-2 and J is TRBJ1-6, with a weak D call TRBD1 (5 bases). Between the trimmed V and J ends, which lost 5 bases and 7 bases, there was a span of 18 bases. Germline lookup yields CDR1 SGHTA and CDR2 FQGNSA. The CDR3 has 16 residues. The CDR3 loop reads CASSAPPGRLNSPLHF. CDR3 in DNA: TGTGCCAGCAGCGCCCCCCCGGGACGGTTAAATTCACCCCTCCACTTT.

As regards this clonotype: One junction end disagrees with the germline gene, perhaps due to a read error. The chain links TRBV25-1 to TRBJ1-2, with D possibly matching TRBD1 (5 bases). The CDR3 spans 13 residues. Germline CDR1 is MGHDK and CDR2 is SYGVNS. The CDR3 region has the DNA TGTGCCAGCAGACCCAGGGACGGCTATGGCTTCACCTTC. The encoded protein is CASRPRDGYGFTF.

The J gene is TRBJ1-6, the V gene TRBV20-1, with D possibly TRBD1 on 6 matching bases. V was cut by 3 bases and J by 9 bases, with 12 bases left in between. CDR3 length: 13 amino acids. Germline values: CDR1 DFQATT, CDR2 SNEGSKA (reference sequence). CDR3 sequence reads: CSARPGGSSPLHF. CDR3 coding DNA: TGCAGTGCTAGGCCCGGGGGCAGTTCACCCCTCCACTTT.

The chain has TRBV3-1 and TRBJ1-2; D not certain. Germline V lookup: CDR1 LGHDT, CDR2 YNNKEL (reference sequence). The CDR3 has 12 amino acids. V was clipped by 8 bases and J by 2 bases, with 9 bases between them. The CDR3 DNA follows: TGTGCCAGCGCTATGGGGAACTATGGCTACACCTTC. Translating gives CASAMGNYGYTF.

This clonotype appeared a few times. The chain couples TRBV5-8 to TRBJ2-5; unclear D gene. CDR1 and CDR2 from the germline V gene are SGHTS and YDEGEE. The CDR3 length is 12 residues. V lost 4 bases and J 5 bases, leaving 9 bases between the germline ends. The CDR3 here is CASSQTVETQYF. The DNA of the CDR3 is TGTGCCAGCAGCCAGACGGTGGAGACCCAGTACTTC.

The V call is TRBV28, the J call TRBJ1-1; D remains ambiguous. Trimming shortened V by 3 bases and J by 4 bases, and 12 bases separated the two germline ends. This CDR3 is 14 amino acids long. The germline V gene has CDR1 MDHEN and CDR2 SYDVKM. DNA of the CDR3: TGTGCCAGCAGTTTGGTGGTGGGAGTCACTGAAGCTTTCTTT. Protein: CASSLVVGVTEAFF.

The rearrangement joins TRBV20-1 to TRBJ1-5; possible D gene TRBD1, 5 bases. Between the trimmed V and J ends, which lost 2 bases and 2 bases, there was a span of 19 bases. This CDR3 has 17 residues. Looked up from germline, CDR1 is DFQATT and CDR2 is SNEGSKA (reference sequence). CDR3 residues: CSARSREGINGNQPQHF. CDR3 coding DNA: TGCAGTGCTAGATCCCGCGAGGGGATTAACGGCAATCAGCCCCAGCATTTT.

This rearrangement joins TRBV28 to TRBJ2-3; D not certain. The CDR3 sequence is 14 residues long. Per germline, CDR1 MDHEN and CDR2 SYDVKM. The V and J ends lost 2 bases and 2 bases respectively, with 8 bases between them. CDR3 sequence: CASSLLLDTDTQYF. CDR3 DNA sequence: TGTGCCAGCAGTTTACTCCTCGACACAGATACGCAGTATTTT.

This clonotype was observed a handful of times. The CDR3 here is CASSPTSGLGMETQYF. The CDR3 DNA sequence: TGTGCCAGCAGTCCCACGTCCGGCCTAGGGATGGAGACCCAGTACTTC. This chain connects TRBV28 to TRBJ2-5; D gene unclear. This CDR3 region has 16 residues. Between the trimmed V and J ends, which lost 5 bases and 5 bases, there was a span of 21 bases. Germline V gene lookup returns CDR1 MDHEN and CDR2 SYDVKM.

The chain joins TRBV9 to TRBJ2-3; 7 bases agree with TRBD2. With 0 bases clipped from V and 2 bases from J, the junction kept 6 bases outside the gene matches. The length of the CDR3 is 16 residues. Germline CDR1 is SGDLS and CDR2 is YYNGEE. CDR3 nucleotide sequence: TGTGCCAGCAGCGTAGGCACGGGAGGAACCACAGATACGCAGTATTTT. Its translation: CASSVGTGGTTDTQYF.

Details on this clonotype: One end of the junction fails to match germline, which may point to a read error. The genes are TRBV5-1 and TRBJ2-3; D may match TRBD1 or TRBD2 (5 bases each). Germline values: CDR1 SGHRS, CDR2 YFSETQ. This CDR3 contains 15 residues. CDR3 sequence reads: CASSFQVSSTGTQYF. Here the CDR3 DNA reads TGCGCCAGCAGCTTTCAAGTCTCTAGCACAGGTACGCAGTATTTT.

This clonotype was seen a few times. The J gene is TRBJ2-6, the V gene TRBV6-5; D may match TRBD1 or TRBD2 (5 bases each). The CDR3 runs 16 residues. V shed 2 bases and J shed 2 bases, with 10 bases lying between them. In germline, CDR1 is MNHEY, CDR2 SVGAGI. CDR3 protein: CASSYHGAAGANVLTF. The CDR3 DNA reads as TGTGCCAGCAGTTACCACGGGGCGGCTGGGGCCAACGTCCTGACTTTC.

The chain uses TRBV9 and TRBJ1-2; TRBD1 matches at 8 bases. Germline V lookup: CDR1 SGDLS, CDR2 YYNGEE. J lost 5 bases, V lost 1 base, and 4 bases had no gene match. The CDR3 has 14 residues. The chain's CDR3 is CASSVPGQAYGYTF. CDR3 nucleotide sequence: TGTGCCAGCAGCGTACCGGGACAGGCGTATGGCTACACCTTC.